Following are 12 T cell receptor beta chains from one sample sequenced in a study of T cell responses to AZD1222 COVID-19 vaccine (dated by TCRdb to about 2021). The time point label of this sample denotes: about 28 days (+/-7) after the second vaccine dose. Receptor libraries were prepared by the immunoSEQ multiplex PCR assay. TCRdb holds this immuneACCESS table with in-frame rearrangements only. Some clones are missing; in checked studies, unresolved V genes explain under half, and the rest has no known cause. The sample table lists about 74,000 clones, around 93% of them with a count of one. The top ten clonotypes cover roughly 8% of the sample. Sequenced material: peripheral blood, taken 28 days after the second AZD1222 dose. Receptors originate from an adult who received the AZD1222 COVID-19 vaccine.

This chain connects TRBV15 to TRBJ1-1, with no clear D. Germline V gives CDR1 LNHNV, CDR2 YYDKDF (reference sequence). The CDR3 is 13 amino acids. The germline V and J ends were trimmed by 7 bases and 2 bases, with 11 bases remaining between them. The CDR3 protein is CATTEGVNTEAFF. CDR3 DNA: TGTGCCACCACCGAAGGAGTCAACACTGAAGCTTTCTTT.

This clone has just one count. V and J are TRBV27 and TRBJ2-7; no definite D call. The V and J ends lost 2 bases and 2 bases respectively, with 10 bases between them. Germline CDR1 MNHEY, CDR2 SMNVEV (reference sequence). This CDR3 comprises 14 residues. The CDR3 DNA is TGTGCCAGCAGTTTAGTCGGTACCACCTACGAGCAGTACTTC. Its protein product is CASSLVGTTYEQYF.

This clone showed up just once. The chain joins TRBV18 to TRBJ1-1; 9 bases align to TRBD1. V dropped 3 bases and J dropped 5; count of bases not matched to a gene: 7. This CDR3 region has 15 residues. Germline CDR1 reads KGHSH; CDR2 reads LQKENI. CDR3 DNA sequence: TGTGCCAGCTCACCCCCGGGACAGGGTATAACTGAAGCTTTCTTT. Protein sequence: CASSPPGQGITEAFF.

V usage is TRBV19 and J usage is TRBJ2-5; TRBD2 might be the D (7 bases). This CDR3 is 14 amino acids long. CDR1 and CDR2 from the germline V gene are LNHDA and SQIVND (reference sequence). V lost 3 bases, J lost 5 bases, and 13 bases lay in between. The CDR3 DNA reads TGTGCCAGTAGTATGCGGGGGCTGGCGGAGACCCAGTACTTC. Translation gives CASSMRGLAETQYF.

The chain links TRBV9 to TRBJ2-3, with D unresolved. Trimming cost V 4 bases and J 5 bases, with 17 bases left between them. Germline CDR1 reads SGDLS; CDR2 reads YYNGEE. The CDR3 is 15 amino acids. The CDR3 DNA follows: TGTGCCAGCAGCCCGACCCGTCCGGAGTTAGATACGCAGTATTTT. It yields the protein CASSPTRPELDTQYF.

V gene TRBV2 combines with J gene TRBJ1-1; no clear D. Trimming removed 6 bases from V and 7 bases from J, with 9 bases in between. Per germline, CDR1 SNHLY and CDR2 FYNNEI. The CDR3 is 11 amino acids. The CDR3 region is CASSLSYEAFF. In DNA form, the CDR3 reads TGTGCCAGCAGCCTATCGTATGAAGCTTTCTTT.

The J gene is TRBJ2-7, the V gene TRBV15; D is unresolved. Germline-derived CDR1 and CDR2 are LNHNV and YYDKDF (reference sequence). Trimming took off 1 base at V and 3 bases at J, with 16 bases between the two ends. The CDR3 has 16 residues. CDR3 sequence: CATSRASEWVGYEQYF. The CDR3 DNA follows: TGTGCCACCAGCAGAGCTTCGGAGTGGGTGGGCTACGAGCAGTACTTC.

The CDR3, as DNA: TGTGCCAGCAGCGTCGCAGCCTTGACTAGCGGAGCGAACACCGGGGAGCTGTTTTTT. This sequence encodes CASSVAALTSGANTGELFF. The gene calls are TRBV9 and TRBJ2-2, with 9 bases identical to TRBD2. V shed 2 bases, J shed 0 bases, and the junction held 11 bases outside the gene matches. There are 19 residues in the CDR3. The germline gives CDR1 SGDLS, CDR2 YYNGEE.

V and J are TRBV14 and TRBJ1-3, with 9 nucleotides matching TRBD1. Germline V CDR1 and CDR2: SGHDN, FVKESK. CDR3 size: 14 residues. V dropped 2 bases and J dropped 5; count of bases not matched to a gene: 1. The chain's CDR3 is CASSQTGGRNTIYF. CDR3 nucleotide sequence: TGTGCCAGCAGCCAAACAGGGGGCAGAAACACCATATATTTT.

The J gene is TRBJ2-2, the V gene TRBV28; 10 positions match TRBD1. This CDR3 has 17 amino acids. Germline V gene sequence: CDR1 MDHEN, CDR2 SYDVKM. J gave up 7 bases and V 7 bases, and 15 bases lay outside the gene matches. The CDR3 protein is CASTRDRGPLQGGELFF. The CDR3, as DNA: TGTGCCAGCACCAGGGACAGGGGCCCTCTTCAGGGCGGGGAGCTGTTTTTT. The variable domain in full, completed from reference TRBV28 and TRBJ2-2, reads DVKVTQSSRYLVKRTGEKVFLECVQDMDHENMFWYRQDPGLGLRLIYFSYDVKMKEKGDIPEGYSVSREKKERFSLILESASTNQTSMYLCASTRDRGPLQGGELFFGEGSRLTVL.

The CDR3 DNA reads TGCAGTGCTGGGAGCAATGAGCAGTTCTTC. Translated: CSAGSNEQFF. The chain is built from TRBV20-1 and TRBJ2-1, with D perhaps matching TRBD2 (5 bases). The V end lost 5 bases, the J end lost 6 bases, and 5 bases lay between the germline ends. CDR1 and CDR2 (germline): DFQATT, SNEGSKA (reference sequence). This CDR3 has 10 amino acids.

This clone was found a few times. This chain links TRBV6-1 with TRBJ1-5; D possibly corresponds to TRBD1 (5 bases). The V end was cut by 2 bases, the J end by 2 bases, with 10 bases between. Germline CDR1 is MNHNS and CDR2 is SASEGT. The CDR3 sequence is 15 residues long. The CDR3 DNA is TGTGCCAGCAGTGAACAGGGAGGTGGCAATCAGCCCCAGCATTTT. Protein sequence: CASSEQGGGNQPQHF.